The 22 T cell receptor beta chains below were found in one sample sequenced in a study of spatial heterogeneity in lung cancer. In TCRdb, the 5' RACE reads were re-called with MiXCR into one record per CDR3 protein. The table has roughly 13,000 distinct CDR3 sequences, 3.5% to 4.5% seen once. Time point here: sample taken at primary tumor resection. Tumor, nontumor lung or frozen PBMC supplied whole RNA that was sequenced unsorted. The sample here was PBMCs, taken at surgery. Every receptor here comes from a male donor with early-stage non-small cell lung cancer.

This clonotype showed up many times. The library was built for alpha chains, so this beta chain is an off-target read and its size means little. In nucleotides, the CDR3 is TGTGCCAGCAGCTCCTCGCGGAGTCGGGGCTACGAGCAGTACTTC. Residues: CASSSSRSRGYEQYF. The chain combines TRBV7-6 with TRBJ2-7; D might be TRBD2 (5 bases). This CDR3 comprises 15 residues. Germline V lookup: CDR1 SGHVS, CDR2 FNYEAQ. V lost 4 bases, J lost 3 bases, and 16 bases lay in between.

This clonotype was seen repeatedly, ten times or more. For a library built for alpha chains, this beta chain is a stray read; little rests on its size. The chain joins TRBV6-2 or TRBV6-3 to TRBJ1-5, with 8 nucleotides matching TRBD1. The CDR3 is made up of 15 amino acids. In germline, CDR1 is MNHEY, CDR2 SVGEGT. V shed 5 bases, J shed 5 bases, and the junction held 8 bases outside the gene matches. CDR3: CASSTQGAPDQPQHF. CDR3 coding DNA: TGTGCCAGCAGTACCCAGGGGGCTCCTGATCAGCCCCAGCATTTT.

This clonotype was seen ten or more times. Found in a library prepared for alpha chains, this beta chain is an off-target read, and its abundance has little meaning. The chain uses TRBV7-8 and TRBJ1-1; D unclear. This CDR3 is built from 13 residues. Germline CDR1 and CDR2: SGHVS and FQNEAQ. Trimming removed 5 bases from V and 4 bases from J, with 11 bases in between. CDR3 region: CASSATDLTEAFF. The CDR3, as DNA: TGTGCCAGCAGCGCTACCGATCTCACTGAAGCTTTCTTT.

This clonotype was counted many times. The library was prepared for alpha chains; this beta chain is a stray read, so its frequency means little. The V gene is TRBV7-2, the J gene TRBJ2-3; D remains ambiguous. There are 14 residues in the CDR3. V gave up 3 bases and J gave up 4 bases, with 11 bases separating them. The germline gives CDR1 SGHTA, CDR2 FQGNSA. CDR3 residues: CASSLVGGADTQYF. The CDR3 DNA follows: TGTGCCAGCAGCTTGGTGGGTGGCGCAGATACGCAGTATTTT.

The table lists this clonotype with a few counts. A library prepared for alpha chains yielded this beta chain as an off-target read; its size is of little meaning. The chain couples TRBV20-1 to TRBJ2-7; 8 bases are shared with TRBD2. The CDR3 is 15 amino acids. J lost 0 bases, V lost 2 bases, and 6 bases had no gene match. Germline V lookup: CDR1 DFQATT, CDR2 SNEGSKA (reference sequence). The CDR3 sequence is CSARPRTSSSYEQYF. DNA for the CDR3: TGCAGTGCTAGACCAAGGACTAGCAGCTCCTACGAGCAGTACTTC.

For this clonotype: Because this beta chain is a stray read in a library intended to capture alpha chains, its abundance should not be given much weight. This chain connects TRBV27 to TRBJ2-1, with a weak D call TRBD2 (5 bases). Germline values: CDR1 MNHEY, CDR2 SMNVEV (reference sequence). Trimming stripped 0 bases from V and 11 bases from J, with 17 bases between. The CDR3 runs 15 residues. CDR3 amino acids: CASSLSGGPTRKQFF. CDR3 bases: TGTGCCAGCAGTTTATCGGGCGGACCCACTAGGAAGCAGTTCTTC.

This clonotype was observed many times. The library was built for alpha chains, so this beta chain is an off-target read and its size means little. The rearrangement joins TRBV2 to TRBJ2-7; 9 nucleotides align to TRBD2. This CDR3 comprises 15 residues. Germline trimming cut 5 bases from V and 2 bases from J; bases unmatched to any gene: 7. The germline V gene has CDR1 SNHLY and CDR2 FYNNEI. The CDR3 reads CASSSRLAGTYEQYF. DNA of the CDR3: TGTGCCAGCAGTAGCAGGCTAGCGGGGACCTACGAGCAGTACTTC.

The sample holds many counts of this clonotype. Since it is a stray read in a library aimed at alpha chains, this beta chain has a size that is not meaningful. This chain connects TRBV4-3 to TRBJ2-1; possibly TRBD1 or TRBD2 for D (5 bases each). The CDR3 contains 18 residues. Trimming took off 1 base at V and 7 bases at J, with 23 bases between the two ends. Germline V gene sequence: CDR1 LGHNA, CDR2 YSLEER. The CDR3 region has the DNA TGCGCCAGCAGCCAAGTTCTCTCGACAGAGGGGATACAGAATGAGCAGTTCTTC. This gives the protein CASSQVLSTEGIQNEQFF.

In regard to this clonotype: Because this beta chain is a stray read in a library intended to capture alpha chains, its abundance should not be given much weight. This chain joins TRBV10-2 and TRBJ1-1, with a weak D call TRBD1 (5 bases). The CDR3 spans 13 residues. The V end lost 6 bases, the J end lost 5 bases, and 13 bases lay between the germline ends. Germline assignment: CDR1 WSHSY and CDR2 SAAADI. In nucleotides, the CDR3 is TGCGCCAGCAGCCCCGAGGGGTATACTGAAGCTTTCTTT. Amino acid sequence: CASSPEGYTEAFF.

This clonotype was seen many times. A library made for alpha chains picked up this beta chain off target, so its size means little. The CDR3 region is CASRPQGYGELFF. The CDR3 DNA reads TGTGCCAGCAGGCCACAGGGATACGGGGAGCTGTTTTTT. The chain joins TRBV12-3 or TRBV12-4 to TRBJ2-2; TRBD1 is a possible D gene (6 bases). V was cut by 6 bases and J by 7 bases, with 12 bases left in between. CDR3 size: 13 residues.

This clonotype has a count of ten or more. The library was prepared for alpha chains; this beta chain is a stray read, so its frequency means little. This chain connects TRBV7-8 to TRBJ1-5, with D maybe TRBD1 (6 bases). The CDR3 extends over 15 amino acids. In germline, CDR1 is SGHVS, CDR2 FQNEAQ. Trimming removed 5 bases at V and 2 bases at J, with 13 bases between. The CDR3 nucleotides read TGTGCCAGCAGCGGACGGGGGGGCCGCAATCAGCCCCAGCATTTT. Translating gives CASSGRGGRNQPQHF. The variable domain in full, completed from reference TRBV7-8 and TRBJ1-5, reads GAGVSQSPRYKVAKRGQDVALRCDPISGHVSLFWYQQALGQGPEFLTYFQNEAQLDKSGLPSDRFFAERPEGSVSTLKIQRTQQEDSAVYLCASSGRGGRNQPQHFGDGTRLSIL.

The table lists this clonotype with many counts. For a library built for alpha chains, this beta chain is a stray read; little rests on its size. V usage is TRBV28 and J usage is TRBJ2-7; 7 positions match TRBD1. Trimming cost V 6 bases and J 6 bases; bases outside gene matches: 8. The CDR3 length is 13 residues. Germline V CDR1 and CDR2: MDHEN, SYDVKM. The CDR3 bases are TGTGCCAGCAGCGGCAAGGGACAGCCCGAGCAGTACTTC. The encoded protein is CASSGKGQPEQYF.

This clonotype occurred many times. This beta chain came through as a stray read in a library set up for alpha chains, and its size says little. The chain employs TRBV20-1 and TRBJ2-3; no clear D gene. Germline loops: CDR1 DFQATT, CDR2 SNEGSKA (reference sequence). The V end was cut by 1 base, the J end by 6 bases, with 14 bases between. The CDR3 totals 14 residues. CDR3 in amino acids: CSARVRAYGDTQYF. The CDR3 DNA follows: TGCAGTGCTAGAGTTCGCGCCTATGGGGATACGCAGTATTTT.

This clonotype was picked up many times. This beta chain is a stray sequence in a library constructed for alpha chains; its clone size is not meaningful. The chain joins TRBV12-3 or TRBV12-4 to TRBJ2-2; 8 bases line up with TRBD1. V shed 5 bases, J shed 3 bases, and the junction held 8 bases outside the gene matches. The CDR3 consists of 16 residues. The CDR3 DNA follows: TGTGCCAGCAGTCTAGGACAGGGATGGGACACCGGGGAGCTGTTTTTT. Translated: CASSLGQGWDTGELFF.

Turning to this clonotype: As an off-target read in a library built for alpha chains, this beta chain has a frequency of little significance. The V and J genes are TRBV28 and TRBJ2-3, with TRBD2 matching over 7 bases. The CDR3 is made up of 14 amino acids. CDR1 is MDHEN and CDR2 is SYDVKM in the germline V gene. V shed 3 bases and J 4 bases; nucleotides not matched to a gene: 4. The CDR3 nucleotides read TGTGCCAGCAGTTTGAGCGGGGAGGCAGATACGCAGTATTTT. Residues: CASSLSGEADTQYF. Full variable domain (remainder filled in from reference TRBV28 and TRBJ2-3): DVKVTQSSRYLVKRTGEKVFLECVQDMDHENMFWYRQDPGLGLRLIYFSYDVKMKEKGDIPEGYSVSREKKERFSLILESASTNQTSMYLCASSLSGEADTQYFGPGTRLTVL.

This clonotype was detected many times. For a library built for alpha chains, this beta chain is a stray read; little rests on its size. This sequence joins TRBV14 and TRBJ2-7; no clear D gene. The CDR3 runs 17 residues. V lost 3 bases and J 2 bases, leaving 20 bases between the germline ends. Germline CDR1 reads SGHDN; CDR2 reads FVKESK. The DNA for the CDR3 is TGTGCCAGCAGCCATGGGCCAACGGCAGCCTCTACCTACGAGCAGTACTTC. Translating gives CASSHGPTAASTYEQYF.

About this clonotype itself: This beta chain slipped into a library made for alpha chains as a stray read, so its size is not meaningful. The chain links TRBV7-8 to TRBJ2-5; no firm D call. The CDR3 is made up of 12 amino acids. From germline, CDR1 is SGHVS and CDR2 FQNEAQ. V lost 4 bases and J lost 5, with 8 bases in between. For the CDR3, the DNA is TGTGCCAGCAGCTCGGCAGTGGAGACCCAGTACTTC. It codes for CASSSAVETQYF.

This clonotype was observed at least ten times. This beta chain slipped into a library made for alpha chains as a stray read, so its size is not meaningful. The gene calls are TRBV28 and TRBJ2-2, with D perhaps matching TRBD1 (6 bases). Trimming removed 4 bases at V and 7 bases at J, with 13 bases between. The CDR3 is 14 amino acids. CDR1 and CDR2 (germline): MDHEN, SYDVKM. The CDR3 protein is CASSYRVLHGELFF. DNA of the CDR3: TGTGCCAGCAGTTACAGGGTCCTCCACGGGGAGCTGTTTTTT.

This clonotype was observed a handful of times. Found in a library prepared for alpha chains, this beta chain is an off-target read, and its abundance has little meaning. The rearrangement links TRBV27 to TRBJ2-1; TRBD2 aligns across 12 bases. The length of the CDR3 is 14 residues. The V gene end was trimmed by 6 bases and the J gene end by 7 bases; junction bases not matched to a gene: 4. Germline loops: CDR1 MNHEY, CDR2 SMNVEV (reference sequence). The CDR3 is CASRALAGGNEQFF. The CDR3 DNA reads as TGTGCCAGCAGGGCACTAGCGGGAGGAAATGAGCAGTTCTTC.

This clonotype was observed at least ten times. This beta chain is a stray sequence in a library constructed for alpha chains; its clone size is not meaningful. V usage is TRBV7-2 and J usage is TRBJ2-1, with TRBD1 matching 9 bases. Germline CDR1 is SGHTA and CDR2 is FQGNSA. V lost 5 bases and J lost 5; bases outside the gene matches: 4. The CDR3 covers 14 residues. Here the CDR3 reads CASSRRTGDNEQFF. DNA of the CDR3: TGTGCCAGCAGCCGTAGGACAGGGGACAATGAGCAGTTCTTC.

This clonotype was seen ten or more times. A library made for alpha chains picked up this beta chain off target, so its size means little. The chain combines TRBV9 with TRBJ2-5, with 8 bases lining up with TRBD2. V dropped 5 bases and J dropped 4; count of bases not matched to a gene: 10. Germline assignment: CDR1 SGDLS and CDR2 YYNGEE. The CDR3 extends over 15 amino acids. CDR3 nucleotides: TGTGCCAGCAGTTCGAATAGCGGGAACTCAGAGACCCAGTACTTC. Translation: CASSSNSGNSETQYF.

There are many counts of this clonotype. This beta chain represents an off-target read in a library built for alpha chains; its size is of limited meaning. The genes are TRBV2 and TRBJ1-5; the match to TRBD1 covers 7 bases. Trimming at V came to 4 bases and at J to 7 bases, leaving 4 bases not matched to a gene. The CDR3 loop spans 13 amino acids. The V gene's germline CDR1 is SNHLY and CDR2 FYNNEI. The CDR3 coding sequence is TGTGCCAGCAGTGCCGACAGGGACCAGCCCCAGCATTTT. As protein: CASSADRDQPQHF.